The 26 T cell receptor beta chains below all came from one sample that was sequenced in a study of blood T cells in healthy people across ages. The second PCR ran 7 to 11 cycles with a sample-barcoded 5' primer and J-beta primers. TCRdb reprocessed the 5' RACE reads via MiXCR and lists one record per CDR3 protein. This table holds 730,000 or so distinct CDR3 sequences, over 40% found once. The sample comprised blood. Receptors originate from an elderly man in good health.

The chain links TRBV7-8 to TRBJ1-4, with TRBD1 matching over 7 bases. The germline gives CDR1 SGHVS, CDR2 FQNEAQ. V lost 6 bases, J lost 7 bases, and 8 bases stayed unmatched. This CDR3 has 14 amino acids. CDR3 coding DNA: TGTGCCAGCAGGACGACAGGGCCCAGTGAAAAACTGTTTTTT. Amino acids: CASRTTGPSEKLFF.

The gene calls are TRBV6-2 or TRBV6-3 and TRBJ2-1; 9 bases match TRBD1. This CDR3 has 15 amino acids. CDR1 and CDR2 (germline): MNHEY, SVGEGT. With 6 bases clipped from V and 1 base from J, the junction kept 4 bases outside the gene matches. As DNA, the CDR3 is TGTGCCAGCAGCAACAGGGGGCGATCCTACAATGAGCAGTTCTTC. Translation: CASSNRGRSYNEQFF.

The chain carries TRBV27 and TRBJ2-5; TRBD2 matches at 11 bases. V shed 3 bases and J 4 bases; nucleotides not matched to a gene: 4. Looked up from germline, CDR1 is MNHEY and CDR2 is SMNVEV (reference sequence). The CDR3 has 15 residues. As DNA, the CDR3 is TGTGCCAGCAGTTTTAGCGGGAGGGGGGGAGAGACCCAGTACTTC. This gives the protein CASSFSGRGGETQYF.

CDR3 residues: CASSLIAGLAGNEQFF. The CDR3 coding sequence is TGTGCCAGCAGCTTAATTGCGGGACTAGCGGGAAATGAGCAGTTCTTC. The genes are TRBV11-2 and TRBJ2-1; 13 bases match TRBD2. This CDR3 region has 16 residues. With V trimmed by 2 bases and J by 7 bases, 5 bases remained unmatched. The V gene's germline CDR1 is SGHAT and CDR2 FQNNGV.

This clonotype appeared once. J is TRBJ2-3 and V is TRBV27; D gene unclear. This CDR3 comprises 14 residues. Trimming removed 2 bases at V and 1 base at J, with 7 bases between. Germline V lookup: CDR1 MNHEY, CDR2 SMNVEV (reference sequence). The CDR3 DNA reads TGTGCCAGCAGTTTAGCGTGGCGCACAGATACGCAGTATTTT. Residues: CASSLAWRTDTQYF.

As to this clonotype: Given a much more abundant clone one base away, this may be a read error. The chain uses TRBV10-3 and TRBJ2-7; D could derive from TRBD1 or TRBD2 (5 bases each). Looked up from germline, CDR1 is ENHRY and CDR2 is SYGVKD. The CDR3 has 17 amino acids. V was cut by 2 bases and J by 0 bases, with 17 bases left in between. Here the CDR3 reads CAISEPEGSDNSYEQYF. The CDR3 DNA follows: TGTGCCATCAGTGAGCCTGAGGGGTCGGACAACTCCTACGAGCAGTACTTC.

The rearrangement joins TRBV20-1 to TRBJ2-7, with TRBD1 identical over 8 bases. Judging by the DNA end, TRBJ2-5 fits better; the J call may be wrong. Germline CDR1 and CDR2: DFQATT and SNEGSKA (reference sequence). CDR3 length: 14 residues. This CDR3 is CSARAQDREETQYF. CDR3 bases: TGCAGTGCTAGAGCCCAGGACAGGGAAGAGACCCAGTACTTC.

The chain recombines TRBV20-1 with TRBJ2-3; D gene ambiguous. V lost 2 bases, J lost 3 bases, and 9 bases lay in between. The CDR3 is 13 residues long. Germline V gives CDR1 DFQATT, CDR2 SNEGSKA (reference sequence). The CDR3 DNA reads TGCAGTGCTAGACCCCCTGGGACAGATACGCAGTATTTT. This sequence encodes CSARPPGTDTQYF.

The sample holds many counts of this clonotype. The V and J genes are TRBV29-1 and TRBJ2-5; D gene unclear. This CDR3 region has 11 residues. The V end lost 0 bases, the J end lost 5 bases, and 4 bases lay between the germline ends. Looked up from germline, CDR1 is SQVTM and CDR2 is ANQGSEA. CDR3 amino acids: CSVEELETQYF. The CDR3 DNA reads TGCAGCGTTGAAGAACTGGAGACCCAGTACTTC.

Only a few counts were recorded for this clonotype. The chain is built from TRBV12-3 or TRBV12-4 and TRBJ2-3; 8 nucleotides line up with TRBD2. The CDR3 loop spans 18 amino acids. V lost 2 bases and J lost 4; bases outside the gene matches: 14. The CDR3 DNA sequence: TGTGCCAGCAGTTTAAGGTTGGGAGGCCCGGGAGGGGCAGATACGCAGTATTTT. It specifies CASSLRLGGPGGADTQYF.

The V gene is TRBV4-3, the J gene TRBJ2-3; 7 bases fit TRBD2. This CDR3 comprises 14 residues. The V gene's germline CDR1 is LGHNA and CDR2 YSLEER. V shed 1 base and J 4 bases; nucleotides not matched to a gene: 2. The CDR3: CASSQGRGADTQYF. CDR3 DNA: TGCGCCAGCAGCCAAGGACGGGGGGCAGATACGCAGTATTTT.

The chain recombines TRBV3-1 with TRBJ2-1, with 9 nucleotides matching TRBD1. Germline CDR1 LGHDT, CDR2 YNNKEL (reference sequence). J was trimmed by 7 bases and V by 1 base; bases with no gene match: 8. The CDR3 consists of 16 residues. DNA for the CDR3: TGTGCCAGCAGCCAAGTTTTACAGGGGGCTGGGAATGAGCAGTTCTTC. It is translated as CASSQVLQGAGNEQFF.

CDR3: CASSLGLVVGELFF. In nucleotides, the CDR3 is TGTGCCAGCAGCTTAGGTCTAGTGGTCGGGGAGCTGTTTTTT. The chain combines TRBV11-2 with TRBJ2-2; D uncertain. In germline, CDR1 is SGHAT, CDR2 FQNNGV. This CDR3 has 14 amino acids. V dropped 1 base and J dropped 7 bases, with 10 bases sitting between them.

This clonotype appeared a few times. CDR3 protein: CATSDPDGQETQYF. The CDR3 DNA sequence: TGTGCCACCAGTGACCCGGACGGACAAGAGACCCAGTACTTC. The rearrangement uses TRBV24-1 and TRBJ2-5; D not certain. CDR1 KGHDR and CDR2 SFDVKD come from the germline V gene. V gave up 4 bases and J gave up 2 bases, with 10 bases separating them. The length of the CDR3 is 14 residues.

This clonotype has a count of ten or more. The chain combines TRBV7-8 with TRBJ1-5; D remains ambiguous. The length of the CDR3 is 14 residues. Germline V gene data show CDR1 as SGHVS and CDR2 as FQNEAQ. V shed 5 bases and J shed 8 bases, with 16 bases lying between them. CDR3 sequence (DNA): TGTGCCAGCAGCAAACAGACTGCGATGGAGCCCCAGCATTTT. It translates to CASSKQTAMEPQHF.

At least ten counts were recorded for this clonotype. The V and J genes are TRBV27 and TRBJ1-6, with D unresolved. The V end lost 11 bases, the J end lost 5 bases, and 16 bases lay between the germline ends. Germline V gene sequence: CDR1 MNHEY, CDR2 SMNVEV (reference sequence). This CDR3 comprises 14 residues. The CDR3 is CAAGESYNNSPLHF. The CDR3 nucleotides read TGTGCCGCGGGAGAGTCCTATAATAATTCACCCCTCCACTTT.

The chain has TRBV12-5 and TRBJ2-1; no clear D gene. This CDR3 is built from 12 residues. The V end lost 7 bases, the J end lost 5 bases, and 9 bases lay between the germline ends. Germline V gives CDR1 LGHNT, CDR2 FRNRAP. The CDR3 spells CASAENNNEQFF. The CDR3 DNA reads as TGTGCTAGTGCGGAGAATAACAATGAGCAGTTCTTC.

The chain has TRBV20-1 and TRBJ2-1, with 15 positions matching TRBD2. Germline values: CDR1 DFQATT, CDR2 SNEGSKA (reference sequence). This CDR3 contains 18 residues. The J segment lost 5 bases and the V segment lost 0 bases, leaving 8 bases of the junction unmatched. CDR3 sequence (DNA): TGCAGTGCTAGAGATACCAGGACTAGCGGGAGGGTCCACAATGAGCAGTTCTTC. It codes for CSARDTRTSGRVHNEQFF.

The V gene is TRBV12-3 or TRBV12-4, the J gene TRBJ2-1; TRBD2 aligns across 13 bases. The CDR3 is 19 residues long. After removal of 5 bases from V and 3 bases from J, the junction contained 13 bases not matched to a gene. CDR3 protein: CASSPEKGLAGAFYNEQFF. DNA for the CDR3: TGTGCCAGCAGTCCCGAAAAAGGACTAGCGGGGGCATTCTACAATGAGCAGTTCTTC.

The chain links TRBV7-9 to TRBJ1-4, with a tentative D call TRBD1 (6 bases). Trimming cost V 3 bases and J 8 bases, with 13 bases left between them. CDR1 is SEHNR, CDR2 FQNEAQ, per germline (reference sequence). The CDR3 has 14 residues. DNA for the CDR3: TGTGCCAGCAGCTTCCGGGGGGCGAGAGAAAAACTGTTTTTT. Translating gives CASSFRGAREKLFF.

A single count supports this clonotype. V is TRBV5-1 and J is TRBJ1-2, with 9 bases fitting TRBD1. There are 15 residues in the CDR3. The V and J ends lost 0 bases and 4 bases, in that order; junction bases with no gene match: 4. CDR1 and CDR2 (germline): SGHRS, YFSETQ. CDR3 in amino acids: CASSLVGTGLYGYTF. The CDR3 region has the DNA TGCGCCAGCAGCTTGGTAGGGACAGGGCTCTATGGCTACACCTTC.

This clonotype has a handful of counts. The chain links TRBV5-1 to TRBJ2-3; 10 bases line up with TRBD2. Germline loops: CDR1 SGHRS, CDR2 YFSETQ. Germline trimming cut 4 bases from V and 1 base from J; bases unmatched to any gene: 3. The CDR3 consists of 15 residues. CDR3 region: CASSQAGGGTDTQYF. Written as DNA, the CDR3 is TGCGCCAGCAGCCAAGCGGGAGGGGGCACAGATACGCAGTATTTT.

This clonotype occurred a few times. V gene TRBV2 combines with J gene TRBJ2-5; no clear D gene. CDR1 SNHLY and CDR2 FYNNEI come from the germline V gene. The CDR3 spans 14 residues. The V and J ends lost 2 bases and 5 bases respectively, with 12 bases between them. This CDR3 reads CASSERVNGETQYF. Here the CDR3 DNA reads TGTGCCAGCAGTGAACGGGTGAATGGGGAGACCCAGTACTTC.

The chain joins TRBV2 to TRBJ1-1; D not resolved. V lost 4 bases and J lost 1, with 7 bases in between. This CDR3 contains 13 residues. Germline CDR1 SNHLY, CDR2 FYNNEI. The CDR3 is CASSVAWNTEAFF. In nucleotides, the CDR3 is TGTGCCAGCAGTGTAGCCTGGAACACTGAAGCTTTCTTT.

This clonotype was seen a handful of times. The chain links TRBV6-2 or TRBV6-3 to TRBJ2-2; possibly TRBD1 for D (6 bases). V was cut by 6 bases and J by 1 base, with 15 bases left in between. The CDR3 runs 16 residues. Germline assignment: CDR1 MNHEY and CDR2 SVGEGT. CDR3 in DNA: TGTGCCAGCAGCCCGTTGGGGACACTGAACACCGGGGAGCTGTTTTTT. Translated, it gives CASSPLGTLNTGELFF.

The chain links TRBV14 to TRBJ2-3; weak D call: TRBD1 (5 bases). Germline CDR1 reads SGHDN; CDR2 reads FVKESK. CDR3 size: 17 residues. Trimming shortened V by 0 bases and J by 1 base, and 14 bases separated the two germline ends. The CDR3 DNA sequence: TGTGCCAGCAGCCAAGATTTGGCAGGGATCCGCACAGATACGCAGTATTTT. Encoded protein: CASSQDLAGIRTDTQYF.